The entry below gives a single T cell receptor (beta chain) sequence along with its context. Time point: patch test 1, 2 weeks after DPC sensitization. The treatment is: therapeutic diphenylcyclopropenone sensitization with weekly scalp DPC. A single record per CDR3 protein comes from TCRdb applying MiXCR to the RACE reads. The sample has some 340,000 distinct CDR3 sequences, roughly 6.9% seen once. V was clipped by 1 base and J by 6 bases, with 11 bases between them. The CDR3 consists of 14 residues. The data were obtained in a study of human T cells and chemical hapten exposure. At the level of the study: Alopecia areata, totalis or universalis was found in mostly female patients.

The V gene is TRBV12-3 or TRBV12-4, the J gene TRBJ2-3; weak D call: TRBD1 (7 bases). Material: whole blood, obtained in connection with sensitization to the hapten diphenylcyclopropenone (DPC). The clonotype was recovered from a woman younger than 30 with alopecia areata. Some clones in this sample may be carry-over from other donors' samples. This CDR3 reads CASSLGQGGDTQYF. CDR3 in DNA: TGTGCCAGCAGTTTAGGGCAGGGGGGTGATACGCAGTATTTT.